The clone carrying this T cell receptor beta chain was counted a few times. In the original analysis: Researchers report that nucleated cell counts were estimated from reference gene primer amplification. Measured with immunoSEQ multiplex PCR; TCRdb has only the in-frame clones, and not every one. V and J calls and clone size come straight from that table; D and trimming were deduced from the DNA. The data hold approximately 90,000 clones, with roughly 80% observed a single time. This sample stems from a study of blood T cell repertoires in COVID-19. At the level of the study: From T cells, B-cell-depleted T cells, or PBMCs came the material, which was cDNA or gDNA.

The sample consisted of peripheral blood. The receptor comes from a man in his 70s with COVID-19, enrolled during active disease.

The CDR3 is CASSRWESTDTQYF. DNA of the CDR3: TGTGCCAGCAGCAGATGGGAGTCCACAGATACGCAGTATTTT. The chain is built from TRBV5-4 and TRBJ2-3; D might be TRBD2 (5 bases). The CDR3 runs 14 residues. Germline CDR1 and CDR2: SGHNT and YYREEE (reference sequence). The germline V and J ends were trimmed by 4 bases and 2 bases, with 11 bases remaining between them.